Following are 20 T cell receptor beta chains from one sample sequenced in a study of blood T cells in healthy people across ages. For the second PCR, which ran for roughly 6 to 12 cycles, a sample-barcoded 5' primer and a J-beta primer mix were used. Via MiXCR, TCRdb re-called the 5' RACE reads, giving one row per CDR3 protein. The sample holds over 600,000 distinct CDR3 sequences; around half are singletons and the top ten take 18%. Sequences were obtained from blood. All receptors come from a man older than 75 in good health.

In its sample, this clonotype was seen a few times. The CDR3 spells CASSQDSARSNEKLFF. For the CDR3, the DNA is TGTGCCAGCAGCCAGGACAGCGCCAGATCTAATGAAAAACTGTTTTTT. V gene TRBV3-1 combines with J gene TRBJ1-4; D is perhaps TRBD1 (6 bases). This CDR3 contains 16 residues. Trimming pared 3 bases from V and 3 bases from J, leaving 14 bases between. CDR1 is LGHDT, CDR2 YNNKEL, per germline (reference sequence). Complete variable domain (other parts from reference TRBV3-1 and TRBJ1-4): DTAVSQTPKYLVTQMGNDKSIKCEQNLGHDTMYWYKQDSKKFLKIMFSYNNKELIINETVPNRFSPKSPDKAHLNLHINSLELGDSAVYFCASSQDSARSNEKLFFGSGTQLSVL.

This clonotype was seen more than once but under ten times. This rearrangement joins TRBV10-3 to TRBJ1-6; D is possibly TRBD1 (6 bases). Germline-derived CDR1 and CDR2 are ENHRY and SYGVKD. The germline V and J ends were trimmed by 6 bases and 7 bases, with 16 bases remaining between them. This CDR3 has 15 residues. For the CDR3, the DNA is TGTGCCATCAGGGGGTCCGGGGGGCAGAATTCACCCCTCCACTTT. It is translated as CAIRGSGGQNSPLHF.

This chain connects TRBV5-4 to TRBJ1-6, with 9 bases identical to TRBD1. V trimming: 2 bases; J trimming: 14 bases; junction bases outside the gene matches: 8. Looked up from germline, CDR1 is SGHNT and CDR2 is YYREEE (reference sequence). The CDR3 contains 14 residues. This CDR3 reads CASSFRTGERSLHF. The DNA for the CDR3 is TGTGCCAGCAGCTTCAGGACAGGGGAAAGGTCCCTCCACTTT.

A few counts support this clonotype. At one boundary the junction diverges from the germline segment, which might be a read error. J is TRBJ1-6 and V is TRBV20-1, with 10 bases identical to TRBD1. The length of the CDR3 is 13 residues. Germline CDR1 reads DFQATT; CDR2 reads SNEGSKA (reference sequence). The CDR3 here is CRASGTGDSPLHF. CDR3 nucleotides: TGCAGAGCTAGCGGGACAGGGGATTCACCCCTCCACTTT.

The chain employs TRBV10-3 and TRBJ2-3, with D maybe TRBD1 (6 bases). Germline-derived CDR1 and CDR2 are ENHRY and SYGVKD. Trimming left V 7 bases short and J 4 bases short, with 15 bases between. The CDR3 consists of 14 residues. In DNA form, the CDR3 reads TGTGCCATCACCGAAGATGGGGGCTCAGATACGCAGTATTTT. Amino acids: CAITEDGGSDTQYF.

CDR3: CASSFQPQQETQYF. CDR3 DNA: TGCGCCAGCAGCTTCCAGCCTCAACAAGAGACCCAGTACTTC. This chain connects TRBV5-1 to TRBJ2-5, with D unresolved. CDR3 length equals 14 residues. Germline CDR1 and CDR2: SGHRS and YFSETQ. Trimming took off 2 bases at V and 2 bases at J, with 10 bases between the two ends.

This clonotype has just a few counts. The CDR3 region is CASTAGANVLTF. The CDR3 DNA is TGTGCCAGCACGGCTGGGGCCAACGTCCTGACTTTC. V gene TRBV6-2 or TRBV6-3 combines with J gene TRBJ2-6; D gene unclear. This CDR3 contains 12 residues. The V end lost 7 bases, the J end lost 2 bases, and 3 bases lay between the germline ends. Germline V gene lookup returns CDR1 MNHEY and CDR2 SVGEGT.

The chain has TRBV10-3 and TRBJ2-3, with 10 bases that match TRBD2. The CDR3 spans 15 residues. In germline, CDR1 is ENHRY, CDR2 SYGVKD. With V trimmed by 2 bases and J by 5 bases, 4 bases remained unmatched. This CDR3 reads CAISEASGSVDTQYF. Here the CDR3 DNA reads TGTGCCATCAGTGAGGCTAGCGGGAGCGTAGATACGCAGTATTTT.

The V and J genes are TRBV5-1 and TRBJ2-5; unclear D gene. The J call is doubtful: the DNA matches TRBJ2-7 better. From germline, CDR1 is SGHRS and CDR2 YFSETQ. CDR3 length: 14 amino acids. The CDR3 region is CASSLNTDTYEQYF. The CDR3 nucleotides read TGCGCCAGCAGCTTGAACACGGATACCTACGAGCAGTACTTC.

The J gene is TRBJ2-3, the V gene TRBV5-1; no clear D gene. The CDR3 contains 14 residues. V lost 1 base to trimming and J lost 7 bases, with 13 bases between them. CDR1 SGHRS and CDR2 YFSETQ come from the germline V gene. The chain's CDR3 is CASSLSPLANTQYF. CDR3 in DNA: TGCGCCAGCAGCTTGAGTCCCCTCGCAAATACGCAGTATTTT.

V is TRBV27 and J is TRBJ2-3, with 7 bases fitting TRBD2. The V gene end was trimmed by 8 bases and the J gene end by 2 bases; junction bases not matched to a gene: 4. This CDR3 region has 13 residues. Germline assignment: CDR1 MNHEY and CDR2 SMNVEV (reference sequence). The CDR3 region has the DNA TGTGCCAGCTCCGCGGGGGACACAGATACGCAGTATTTT. Amino acid sequence: CASSAGDTDTQYF.

The chain recombines TRBV29-1 with TRBJ2-1; D remains unclear. V gave up 6 bases and J gave up 9 bases, with 12 bases separating them. The length of the CDR3 is 11 residues. Germline V gene sequence: CDR1 SQVTM, CDR2 ANQGSEA. The CDR3 nucleotides are TGCAGCGTCCTCACGCAGTCTGAGCAGTTCTTC. It yields the protein CSVLTQSEQFF.

The chain employs TRBV12-3 or TRBV12-4 and TRBJ1-4; perhaps TRBD1 as D (6 bases). The CDR3 sequence is 14 residues long. V was clipped by 10 bases and J by 8 bases, with 20 bases between them. The DNA of the CDR3 is TGTGCCACCAAACCGGGGGGCGCATCCGAAAAACTGTTTTTT. Protein sequence: CATKPGGASEKLFF.

This clonotype came up a few times. The rearrangement joins TRBV10-3 to TRBJ1-5; D uncertain. The CDR3 is made up of 15 amino acids. Trimming left V 5 bases short and J 7 bases short, with 18 bases between. The germline gives CDR1 ENHRY, CDR2 SYGVKD. The CDR3, as DNA: TGTGCCATCAGTCCGAGGGCGGGGAATGAGCAGCCCCAGCATTTT. As protein: CAISPRAGNEQPQHF.

This clonotype was recorded a few times. The chain recombines TRBV5-1 with TRBJ1-4; D may be TRBD1 (5 bases). V lost 0 bases to trimming and J lost 7 bases, with 13 bases between them. The CDR3 contains 15 residues. Germline V gives CDR1 SGHRS, CDR2 YFSETQ. CDR3 residues: CASSLGEGDPEKLFF. CDR3 sequence (DNA): TGCGCCAGCAGCTTGGGCGAAGGGGATCCTGAAAAACTGTTTTTT.

With regard to this clonotype: With a much larger clone just one base away, this may be a read error. V gene TRBV5-1 combines with J gene TRBJ2-5, with 8 bases lining up with TRBD1. The CDR3 loop spans 15 amino acids. From germline, CDR1 is SGHRS and CDR2 YFSETQ. For the CDR3, the DNA is TGCGCCGGCAGCTTGGAGGGACAGGTATCCGCCGGGCGGTACTTC. As protein: CAGSLEGQVSAGRYF.

The chain combines TRBV2 with TRBJ2-5; possibly TRBD1 for D (7 bases). Germline V lookup: CDR1 SNHLY, CDR2 FYNNEI. The V gene lost 8 bases and the J gene lost 0 bases, with 13 bases spanning the gap. The CDR3 is 14 residues long. The CDR3 loop is CASRSGGNQETQYF. The CDR3 nucleotides read TGTGCCAGCCGCTCAGGGGGGAACCAAGAGACCCAGTACTTC.

This clonotype was detected only once. The chain joins TRBV11-2 to TRBJ2-4; 7 bases are a match to TRBD2. The J call is in doubt because the DNA end fits TRBJ2-7 better. Germline V CDR1 and CDR2: SGHAT, FQNNGV. CDR3 size: 15 residues. The CDR3 here is CASSLSAGEGYEQYF. As DNA, the CDR3 is TGTGCCAGCAGCTTATCGGCTGGGGAGGGCTACGAGCAGTACTTC.

This clonotype was seen more than once but under ten times. The chain has TRBV4-3 and TRBJ2-7; 13 nucleotides agree with TRBD2. The length of the CDR3 is 17 residues. Germline assignment: CDR1 LGHNA and CDR2 YSLEER. With 0 bases clipped from V and 7 bases from J, the junction kept 9 bases outside the gene matches. CDR3 bases: TGCGCCAGCAGCCAAGAACGACTAGCGGGGGGATACAATGAGCAGTACTTC. The encoded protein is CASSQERLAGGYNEQYF.

The chain joins TRBV15 to TRBJ1-1; D gene unclear. Trimming stripped 1 base from V and 0 bases from J, with 3 bases between. The CDR3 consists of 13 residues. Germline CDR1 and CDR2: LNHNV and YYDKDF (reference sequence). Written as DNA, the CDR3 is TGTGCCACCAGCAGAGGAGTGAACACTGAAGCTTTCTTT. Its translation: CATSRGVNTEAFF. Filled out from reference TRBV15 and TRBJ1-1, the complete variable domain reads DAMVIQNPRYQVTQFGKPVTLSCSQTLNHNVMYWYQQKSSQAPKLLFHYYDKDFNNEADTPDNFQSRRPNTSFCFLDIRSPGLGDTAMYLCATSRGVNTEAFFGQGTRLTVV.